This TCR beta chain was sequenced for a study of blood T cell repertoires in COVID-19. Study-wide context: Samples came from the United States, Italy and Spain, spanning acute and convalescent COVID-19. PBMCs, B-cell-depleted T cells, or T cells were the source of the cDNA or gDNA that made up the material.

V lost 6 bases and J 2 bases, leaving 11 bases between the germline ends. Germline assignment: CDR1 MNHEY and CDR2 SVGAGI. The CDR3 has 13 amino acids. It was during active infection that Seattle patients were enrolled and then longitudinally followed. Only in-frame clones appear in the TCRdb table, and some are missing; sequencing was by immunoSEQ multiplex PCR. The sample comprises 250,000 or so clones, more than 85% of which are singletons, and around 5.1% rests with the top ten. The sample comprised peripheral blood. This TCR was sampled from a woman aged 55 to 70 with COVID-19, enrolled during active disease. The J gene is TRBJ2-7, the V gene TRBV6-5; weak D call: TRBD2 (6 bases). CDR3: CASSSTGAYEQYF. CDR3 nucleotides: TGTGCCAGCAGCTCCACGGGGGCCTACGAGCAGTACTTC.